The 8 T cell receptor beta chains reported below all come from one sample, sequenced in a study of T cells in women clearing cervical HPV infection. TCRdb keeps only in-frame clones here, not all; method: immunoSEQ multiplex PCR. The sample table includes about 44,000 clones. Specimen: blood buffy coat. These receptors were collected from a woman between 18 and 70 years old with a cervical HPV16 infection that either progressed to CIN3+ or cleared (not recorded which).

As regards this clone: The read ends 3 residues early relative to the CDR3; the germline J gene fills the gap. The chain joins TRBV18 to TRBJ2-3; D not resolved. V lost 3 bases to trimming and J lost 5 bases, with 6 bases between them. Germline V lookup: CDR1 KGHSH, CDR2 LQKENI. This CDR3 spans 12 amino acids. The covered CDR3 bases are TGTGCCAGCTCACCCGTCGGAGATACG. It is translated as CASSPVGDT. The whole CDR3 protein reads CASSPVGDTQYF.

On this clone: The read ends 3 residues before the CDR3 terminus; that terminus is restored from the germline J gene. This chain connects TRBV19 to TRBJ1-6; TRBD1 matches 9 bases. There are 16 residues in the CDR3. Germline CDR1 reads LNHDA; CDR2 reads SQIVND (reference sequence). Losses at the gene ends were 6 bases for V and 1 base for J; bases not matched to a gene: 4. Here the CDR3 reads CASRWGQGSYNSPLHF. The CDR3 DNA, read in part, is TGTGCCAGTAGATGGGGACAGGGATCCTATAATTCACCC.

Comments on this clone: The sequenced fragment ends 3 residues before the CDR3 boundary, so the rest is inferred from the germline J gene. The chain joins TRBV19 to TRBJ1-2; 7 positions agree with TRBD1. This CDR3 comprises 14 residues. Germline V gene sequence: CDR1 LNHDA, CDR2 SQIVND (reference sequence). Trimming at V came to 5 bases and at J to 7 bases, leaving 10 bases not matched to a gene. This chain's CDR3 is CASSPRQGQGGYTF. The DNA read from the CDR3 is TGTGCCAGTAGTCCAAGACAGGGCCAGGGTGGC.

Of note for this clone: The read is 3 residues too short to cover the CDR3 end, so that end is filled in from the germline J gene. V usage is TRBV6-4 and J usage is TRBJ2-2; 8 nucleotides line up with TRBD1. This CDR3 has 15 residues. Germline V gene data show CDR1 as MRHNA and CDR2 as SNTAGT. J lost 1 base, V lost 5 bases, and 3 bases had no gene match. CDR3 DNA, as far as it was read: TGTGCCAGCAGTCCCGGGACAGGGAACACCGGGGAG. Its protein is CASSPGTGNTGE. The full CDR3 protein reads CASSPGTGNTGELFF.

With respect to this clone: The CDR3 goes on 3 residues after the read ends, and that part is filled in from the germline J gene. This chain links TRBV18 with TRBJ2-7; D assignment may be TRBD1 or TRBD2 (5 bases each). Trimming pared 2 bases from V and 0 bases from J, leaving 14 bases between. Germline-derived CDR1 and CDR2 are KGHSH and LQKENI. The CDR3 is 16 residues long. The CDR3 spells CASSPEGRSSSYEQYF. The part of the CDR3 DNA that was read is TGTGCCAGCTCACCAGAGGGGCGGTCGAGCTCCTACGAG.

Notes on this clone: The read halts 3 residues ahead of the CDR3 end, with the missing end drawn from the germline J gene. V is TRBV4-1 and J is TRBJ2-2, with 8 bases lining up with TRBD1. Germline V gene sequence: CDR1 MGHRA, CDR2 YSYEKL. Trimming at V came to 0 bases and at J to 7 bases, leaving 10 bases not matched to a gene. The CDR3 has 17 amino acids. The sequenced part of the CDR3 DNA is TGCGCCAGCAGCCAAGATATCCAGGGGGCTCAGAGCGGGGAG. Translating it yields CASSQDIQGAQSGE. The whole CDR3 protein is CASSQDIQGAQSGELFF.

Incomplete CDR3 DNA: TGCGCCAGCAGCGCCGGACTAGCGGGAGGGCGCCCCGGGGAG. It is translated as CASSAGLAGGRPGE. The full CDR3 reads CASSAGLAGGRPGELFF. This chain connects TRBV5-1 to TRBJ2-2, with TRBD2 matching 15 bases. The CDR3 goes on 3 residues after the read ends, and that part is filled in from the germline J gene. This CDR3 has 17 residues. Looked up from germline, CDR1 is SGHRS and CDR2 is YFSETQ. The ends lost 4 bases at V and 6 bases at J; junction bases unmatched: 7.

Notes on this clone: The CDR3 goes on 3 residues after the read ends, and that part is filled in from the germline J gene. The V call is TRBV6-2 or TRBV6-3, the J call TRBJ2-3, with 13 bases fitting TRBD2. J gave up 5 bases and V 5 bases, and 7 bases lay outside the gene matches. The V gene's germline CDR1 is MNHEY and CDR2 SVGEGT. The CDR3 extends over 16 amino acids. CDR3 DNA, as far as it was read: TGTGCCAGCAGTCAAACTAGCGGGAGGGCCAGAGATACG. The encoded protein is CASSQTSGRARDT. The whole CDR3 sequence is CASSQTSGRARDTQYF.